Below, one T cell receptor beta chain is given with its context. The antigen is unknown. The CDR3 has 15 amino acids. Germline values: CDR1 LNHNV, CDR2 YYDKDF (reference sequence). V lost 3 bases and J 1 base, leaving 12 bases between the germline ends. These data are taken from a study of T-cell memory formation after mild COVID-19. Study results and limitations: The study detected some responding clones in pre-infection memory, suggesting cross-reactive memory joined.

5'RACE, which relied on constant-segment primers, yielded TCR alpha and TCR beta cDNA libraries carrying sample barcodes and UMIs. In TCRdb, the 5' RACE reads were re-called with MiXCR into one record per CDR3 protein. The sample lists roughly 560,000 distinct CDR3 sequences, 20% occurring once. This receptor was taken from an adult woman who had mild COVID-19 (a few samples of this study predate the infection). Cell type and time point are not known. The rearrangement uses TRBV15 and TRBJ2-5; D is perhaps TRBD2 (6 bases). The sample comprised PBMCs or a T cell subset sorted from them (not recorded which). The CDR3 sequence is CATSSKLASQETQYF. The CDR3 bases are TGTGCCACCAGCAGCAAACTAGCATCCCAAGAGACCCAGTACTTC.